The 28 T cell receptor beta chains below come from one sample, sequenced in a study of T cell responses to AZD1222 COVID-19 vaccine. This table comes from immunoSEQ multiplex PCR, and its TCRdb copy is limited to in-frame clones, with some not included. The sample consists of more than 150,000 clones, approximately 89% of them appearing once. The source material was peripheral blood, sampled on day 0 of AZD1222 vaccination. The receptor source for this set is an adult in good health.

This clone was detected only a few times. V usage is TRBV7-9 and J usage is TRBJ2-1; D is perhaps TRBD1 (5 bases). This CDR3 region has 12 residues. V was cut by 5 bases and J by 7 bases, with 9 bases left in between. Per the germline V gene, CDR1 is SEHNR and CDR2 is FQNEAQ (reference sequence). The CDR3 here is CASSSQGNEQFF. The CDR3 coding sequence is TGTGCCAGCAGCAGTCAGGGTAATGAGCAGTTCTTC.

The CDR3: CATSDPDSYNEQFF. The DNA for the CDR3 is TGTGCCACCAGTGACCCGGACAGCTACAATGAGCAGTTCTTC. V is TRBV24-1 and J is TRBJ2-1, with a weak D call TRBD1 (6 bases). V was trimmed by 4 bases and J by 3 bases, leaving 9 bases between them. Germline V CDR1 and CDR2: KGHDR, SFDVKD. The CDR3 spans 14 residues.

The rearrangement joins TRBV9 to TRBJ2-1; 10 bases fit TRBD2. The germline V gene encodes CDR1 SGDLS and CDR2 YYNGEE. Unmatched junction bases numbered 4, after V lost 4 bases and J lost 3 bases. CDR3 length: 15 amino acids. The CDR3 here is CASSPGTSDYNEQFF. The CDR3, as DNA: TGTGCCAGCAGCCCCGGGACTAGCGACTACAATGAGCAGTTCTTC.

The CDR3, as DNA: TGTGCCAGCAGCGTAAGAAGTGGGCCGCCCAATAATGAGCAGTTCTTC. It yields the protein CASSVRSGPPNNEQFF. The chain recombines TRBV9 with TRBJ2-1; no reliable D call. Looked up from germline, CDR1 is SGDLS and CDR2 is YYNGEE. The ends were cut back, 1 base at V and 7 bases at J, with 18 bases in the middle. This CDR3 has 16 amino acids.

This clone appeared once. The chain couples TRBV2 to TRBJ1-2; D possibly corresponds to TRBD1 (5 bases). The germline gives CDR1 SNHLY, CDR2 FYNNEI. V was cut by 7 bases and J by 8 bases, with 20 bases left in between. CDR3 size: 14 residues. In nucleotides, the CDR3 is TGTGCCAGCAACCCCGAGGAGGGGATGAGAGGCTACACCTTC. It yields the protein CASNPEEGMRGYTF. Using reference TRBV2 and TRBJ1-2 for the parts outside the CDR3, the full variable domain is EPEVTQTPSHQVTQMGQEVILRCVPISNHLYFYWYRQILGQKVEFLVSFYNNEISEKSEIFDDQFSVERPDGSNFTLKIRSTKLEDSAMYFCASNPEEGMRGYTFGSGTRLTVV.

The chain employs TRBV12-3 or TRBV12-4 and TRBJ2-2; D unresolved. The V end lost 1 base, the J end lost 7 bases, and 4 bases lay between the germline ends. The CDR3 consists of 12 residues. The CDR3 sequence is CASSLGYGELFF. CDR3 DNA sequence: TGTGCCAGCAGTTTAGGGTACGGGGAGCTGTTTTTT.

The chain carries TRBV5-3 and TRBJ2-7; 9 bases align to TRBD2. TRBV5-3 is annotated as an ORF whose role is uncertain. CDR3 length: 15 residues. With V trimmed by 4 bases and J by 4 bases, 9 bases remained unmatched. The CDR3 sequence: CARSPPQREDYEQYF. The CDR3, as DNA: TGTGCCAGAAGCCCCCCCCAGCGGGAGGATTACGAGCAGTACTTC.

This clone was detected only once. The gene calls are TRBV11-3 and TRBJ2-7, with TRBD1 matching 8 bases. V lost 1 base to trimming and J lost 9 bases; unmatched junction nucleotides: 5. CDR3 length: 13 residues. In germline, CDR1 is SGHNT, CDR2 YENEEA. The CDR3 reads CASSLVGTGGQYF. Written as DNA, the CDR3 is TGTGCCAGCAGCTTAGTGGGGACAGGAGGGCAGTACTTC.

The V and J genes are TRBV9 and TRBJ2-1, with D possibly TRBD2 on 6 matching bases. Trimming removed 3 bases at V and 5 bases at J, with 18 bases between. The germline gives CDR1 SGDLS, CDR2 YYNGEE. The CDR3 extends over 16 amino acids. In DNA, the CDR3 is TGTGCCAGCAGCGCCGGCGGGATGATACGCAACAATGAGCAGTTCTTC. It codes for CASSAGGMIRNNEQFF.

The chain recombines TRBV18 with TRBJ2-7; D is perhaps TRBD2 (5 bases). The length of the CDR3 is 14 residues. Germline CDR1 KGHSH, CDR2 LQKENI. V was shortened by 2 bases and J by 0 bases, with 8 bases between the two germline ends. In DNA, the CDR3 is TGTGCCAGCTCACCAACAGCGGACTCCTACGAGCAGTACTTC. Encoded protein: CASSPTADSYEQYF.

This chain uses TRBV30 with TRBJ1-4, with unresolved D. V was pared by 0 bases and J by 8 bases, with 7 bases between. The CDR3 consists of 12 residues. Germline assignment: CDR1 GTSNPN and CDR2 SVGIG (reference sequence). The CDR3 DNA follows: TGTGCCTGGAGTGTCCAAGGGGAAAAACTGTTTTTT. This translates into CAWSVQGEKLFF.

V usage is TRBV5-1 and J usage is TRBJ2-7, with D unresolved. Trimming took off 4 bases at V and 3 bases at J, with 17 bases between the two ends. The CDR3 has 15 amino acids. Germline CDR1 SGHRS, CDR2 YFSETQ. CDR3 residues: CASSPGSSIYYEQYF. The CDR3 region has the DNA TGCGCCAGCAGCCCGGGTAGCAGCATATACTACGAGCAGTACTTC.

V gene TRBV5-4 combines with J gene TRBJ1-2, with 8 bases fitting TRBD1. The CDR3 totals 14 residues. With 6 bases clipped from V and 2 bases from J, the junction kept 6 bases outside the gene matches. Germline CDR1 SGHNT, CDR2 YYREEE (reference sequence). The CDR3 loop reads CASTRQGMNYGYTF. The CDR3, as DNA: TGTGCCAGCACCCGACAGGGGATGAACTATGGCTACACCTTC.

This chain joins TRBV29-1 and TRBJ2-5; 9 bases are shared with TRBD1. Per germline, CDR1 SQVTM and CDR2 ANQGSEA. The CDR3 consists of 15 residues. Trimming took 2 bases from V and 5 from J; bases not matched to a gene: 9. The CDR3 here is CSVETRGQGSETQYF. The CDR3 DNA is TGCAGCGTTGAAACCCGGGGACAGGGTAGTGAGACCCAGTACTTC.

The chain links TRBV5-1 to TRBJ2-7; 7 bases match TRBD2. This CDR3 region has 15 residues. Trimming removed 2 bases from V and 2 bases from J; junction bases left unmatched: 7. Germline V CDR1 and CDR2: SGHRS, YFSETQ. The CDR3 sequence is CASSFAWGGTYEQYF. Here the CDR3 DNA reads TGCGCCAGCAGCTTCGCGTGGGGGGGAACCTACGAGCAGTACTTC.

In DNA, the CDR3 is TGTGCCATCAGCCGGGACAGAAGCACAGATACGCAGTATTTT. It translates to CAISRDRSTDTQYF. The rearrangement joins TRBV10-3 to TRBJ2-3; 7 nucleotides line up with TRBD1. Germline CDR1 and CDR2: ENHRY and SYGVKD. V lost 6 bases and J lost 0; bases outside the gene matches: 3. The CDR3 is 14 residues long.

The chain uses TRBV5-1 and TRBJ2-7; D is uncertain. V shed 4 bases and J shed 0 bases, with 17 bases lying between them. Germline CDR1 is SGHRS and CDR2 is YFSETQ. CDR3 length: 16 amino acids. In DNA form, the CDR3 reads TGCGCCAGCAGCCTCCGAGGCCAAACCAGCTCCTACGAGCAGTACTTC. Translation: CASSLRGQTSSYEQYF.

The V call is TRBV28, the J call TRBJ2-7, with 11 bases lining up with TRBD2. The germline gives CDR1 MDHEN, CDR2 SYDVKM. The CDR3 contains 15 residues. V gave up 8 bases and J gave up 4 bases; unmatched junction bases: 10. The CDR3 here is CASGPLAGEGYEQYF. DNA for the CDR3: TGTGCCAGCGGCCCACTAGCGGGAGAGGGGTACGAGCAGTACTTC.

This sequence joins TRBV6-5 and TRBJ1-1, with D possibly being TRBD1 (5 bases). The CDR3 runs 12 residues. Germline CDR1 and CDR2: MNHEY and SVGAGI. Trimming left V 7 bases short and J 8 bases short, with 14 bases between. CDR3 region: CASTDTRREAFF. CDR3 nucleotide sequence: TGTGCCAGCACGGACACCCGACGGGAAGCTTTCTTT.

The chain couples TRBV7-9 to TRBJ1-2; a weak D match, TRBD1 (6 bases). The V and J ends lost 4 bases and 7 bases respectively, with 25 bases between them. Germline lookup yields CDR1 SEHNR and CDR2 FQNEAQ (reference sequence). This CDR3 has 17 amino acids. CDR3 DNA: TGTGCCAGCAGCTCGGCGACAGGTCGGGGGGTTTCAGGTGGCTACACCTTC. Protein: CASSSATGRGVSGGYTF.

This chain links TRBV7-3 with TRBJ2-6; D is perhaps TRBD2 (6 bases). The CDR3 is 18 residues long. Deletions cut 1 base from V and 0 bases from J, with 13 bases between. Germline V gene lookup returns CDR1 SGHTA and CDR2 FQGTGA. CDR3 sequence (DNA): TGTGCCAGCAGCTTAAAACGGAGGGAACACTCTGGGGCCAACGTCCTGACTTTC. It yields the protein CASSLKRREHSGANVLTF.

The V and J genes are TRBV27 and TRBJ2-1; 8 nucleotides line up with TRBD1. The V segment lost 0 bases and the J segment 4 bases; nucleotides outside the gene matches: 5. Germline V gene sequence: CDR1 MNHEY, CDR2 SMNVEV (reference sequence). This CDR3 comprises 16 residues. This CDR3 is CASSLSGQGRYNEQFF. CDR3 nucleotide sequence: TGTGCCAGCAGTTTATCTGGACAGGGCCGATACAATGAGCAGTTCTTC.

In the case of this clone: This specimen includes other DNA sequences encoding the same CDR3. This rearrangement joins TRBV28 to TRBJ1-2; no clear D gene. In germline, CDR1 is MDHEN, CDR2 SYDVKM. Trimming shortened V by 4 bases and J by 1 base, and 4 bases separated the two germline ends. The CDR3 consists of 12 residues. This chain's CDR3 is CASSSLNYGYTF. In DNA, the CDR3 is TGTGCCAGCAGTTCCCTTAACTATGGCTACACCTTC.

The CDR3 region has the DNA TGCGCCAGCAGCTTGTACCCGATCGGGGGCTCCTACAATGAGCAGTTCTTC. This translates into CASSLYPIGGSYNEQFF. The chain employs TRBV5-1 and TRBJ2-1; tentatively, D is TRBD2 (6 bases). V lost 1 base to trimming and J lost 0 bases, with 14 bases between them. CDR1 is SGHRS, CDR2 YFSETQ, per germline. There are 17 residues in the CDR3. The whole variable domain, remainder taken from reference TRBV5-1 and TRBJ2-1, is KAGVTQTPRYLIKTRGQQVTLSCSPISGHRSVSWYQQTPGQGLQFLFEYFSETQRNKGNFPGRFSGRQFSNSRSEMNVSTLELGDSALYLCASSLYPIGGSYNEQFFGPGTRLTVL.

The chain uses TRBV3-1 (or the pseudogene TRBV3-2) and TRBJ2-1; D is possibly TRBD2 (5 bases). Germline V CDR1 and CDR2: LGHDT, YNNKEL (reference sequence). V was trimmed by 8 bases and J by 9 bases, leaving 26 bases between them. The CDR3 consists of 16 residues. This CDR3 reads CASAVIGVRGVGEQFF. Here the CDR3 DNA reads TGTGCCAGCGCCGTAATCGGAGTCCGGGGTGTGGGTGAGCAGTTCTTC.

The chain is built from TRBV28 and TRBJ2-7; D call uncertain. The V and J ends lost 3 bases and 2 bases respectively, with 17 bases between them. The V gene's germline CDR1 is MDHEN and CDR2 SYDVKM. The CDR3 contains 16 residues. CDR3 loop: CASSFVISSTTYEQYF. The CDR3 coding sequence is TGTGCCAGCAGTTTTGTAATCTCCTCAACCACCTACGAGCAGTACTTC.

The chain couples TRBV7-8 to TRBJ2-7; 10 bases match TRBD2. Germline values: CDR1 SGHVS, CDR2 FQNEAQ. J lost 3 bases, V lost 2 bases, and 16 bases had no gene match. The CDR3 consists of 19 residues. The DNA for the CDR3 is TGTGCCAGCAGCTTATCAACCTCACCGCCTAGCGGGAGTAACTACGAGCAGTACTTC. This encodes CASSLSTSPPSGSNYEQYF.

This rearrangement joins TRBV4-1 to TRBJ1-4, with TRBD1 identical over 8 bases. V lost 3 bases, J lost 6 bases, and 6 bases stayed unmatched. The CDR3 contains 15 residues. CDR1 and CDR2 (germline): MGHRA, YSYEKL. In DNA, the CDR3 is TGCGCCAGCAGCCACGGACAGGGAGGAGATGAAAAACTGTTTTTT. This sequence encodes CASSHGQGGDEKLFF.